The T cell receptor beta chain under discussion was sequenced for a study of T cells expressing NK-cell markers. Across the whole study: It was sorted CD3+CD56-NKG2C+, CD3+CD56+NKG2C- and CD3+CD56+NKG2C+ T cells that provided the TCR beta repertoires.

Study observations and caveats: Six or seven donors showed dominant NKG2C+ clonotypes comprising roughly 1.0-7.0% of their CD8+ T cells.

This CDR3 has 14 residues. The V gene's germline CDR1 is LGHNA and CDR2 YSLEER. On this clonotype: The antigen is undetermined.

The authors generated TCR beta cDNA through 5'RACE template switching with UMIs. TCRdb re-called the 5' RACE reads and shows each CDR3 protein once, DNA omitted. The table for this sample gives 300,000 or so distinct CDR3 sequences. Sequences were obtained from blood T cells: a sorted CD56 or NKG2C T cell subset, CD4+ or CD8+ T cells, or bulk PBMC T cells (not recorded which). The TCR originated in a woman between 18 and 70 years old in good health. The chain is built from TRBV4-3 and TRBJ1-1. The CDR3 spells CASSQEHKNTEAFF.